The rows below give T cell receptor beta chains drawn from one sample of a study of blood T cell repertoires in COVID-19. Assay used: immunoSEQ multiplex PCR; TCRdb lists only in-frame clones, some missing. The sample records a few hundred thousand clones, approximately 92% being singletons. The specimen was PBMCs or T cells enriched from blood (not recorded which). Receptors originate from a man aged 30-40 years who had recovered from COVID-19. CDR3s include the opening cysteine and the closing phenylalanine or tryptophan. A D gene is named only where the DNA matches it firmly. Clone size, where shown, is once, few, many, or a class for clones that have expanded.

>TRBD1|TRBV10-3|TRBJ2-5|.
TGTGCCATCAGTGAGTCGGGGACAGGAGGAAGTCAGACCCAGTACTTC
CAISESGTGGSQTQYF
>TRBD1|TRBV7-9|TRBJ1-1|.
TGTGCCAGCAGCCCAGACAGGGGGAGCACTGAAGCTTTCTTT
CASSPDRGSTEAFF
>.|TRBV28|TRBJ2-7|.
TGTGCCAGCAGTTTAGGGGGGTACAGCTCCTACGAGCAGTACTTC
CASSLGGYSSYEQYF
>.|TRBV5-5|TRBJ1-2|.
TGTGCCAGCAGCTTGGAAGGTCCCCTGGGCGGCTACACCTTC
CASSLEGPLGGYTF
>.|TRBV24-1|TRBJ2-3|.
TGTGCCACCAGTGTCAAGGCGGGGAAAGATACGCAGTATTTT
CATSVKAGKDTQYF
>.|TRBV6-5|TRBJ2-1|.
TGTGCCAGCAGAAGGGGTAGCTCCTACAATGAGCAGTTCTTC
CASRRGSSYNEQFF
>TRBD2|TRBV5-1|TRBJ2-1|.
TGCGCCAGCAGCTCCCTGGGGGGGTCCTACAATGAGCAGTTCTTC
CASSSLGGSYNEQFF
>TRBD1|TRBV3-1/TRBV3-2|TRBJ2-7|.
TGTGCCAGCAGCCAAGGGACAGGGAAGGGGGAGCAGTACTTC
CASSQGTGKGEQYF
>TRBD2|TRBV25-1|TRBJ2-1|.
TGTGCCAGCAGTGAATATCTTTTTCCGGGAGGATTGAATGAGCAGTTCTTC
CASSEYLFPGGLNEQFF
>.|TRBV3-1/TRBV3-2|TRBJ1-4|.
TGTGCCAGCAGCCAAGACGGACAAGGGGGAGGGGAAAAACTGTTTTTT
CASSQDGQGGGEKLFF
>.|TRBV12-3/TRBV12-4|TRBJ1-1|once
TGTGCCAGCAGTCCCCCCTTGAACACTGAAGCTTTCTTT
CASSPPLNTEAFF
>TRBD2|TRBV28|TRBJ2-2|.
TGTGCCAGCAGTGCCCCACTAGCGGCGAACACCGGGGAGCTGTTTTTT
CASSAPLAANTGELFF
>.|TRBV10-3|TRBJ1-4|.
TGTGCCATCAGTCAGTCCGCAACTAATGAAAAACTGTTTTTT
CAISQSATNEKLFF
>.|TRBV19|TRBJ1-1|.
TGTGCCAGTAAAGGAGGTTACACTGAAGCTTTCTTT
CASKGGYTEAFF
>TRBD2|TRBV29-1|TRBJ2-1|once
TGCAGCGTTGAGGGACTAGCAGGCTACAATGAGCAGTTCTTC
CSVEGLAGYNEQFF
>.|TRBV7-6|TRBJ1-5|.
TGTGCCAGCAGCTTAGGCCAGGCAGGGAGCAATCAGCCCCAGCATTTT
CASSLGQAGSNQPQHF
>.|TRBV2|TRBJ2-7|few
TGTGCCAGTGTTGAGGCCTTCTACGAGCAGTACTTC
CASVEAFYEQYF
>TRBD2|TRBV7-9|TRBJ2-1|.
TGTGCCAGCAGCTTTTTTCCCATAGCGGGAGGGCCGCGTATCAATGAGCAGTTCTTC
CASSFFPIAGGPRINEQFF
>.|TRBV19|TRBJ1-2|.
TGTGCCAGTAGTATAGTTCAGGGCGGTGGCTACACCTTC
CASSIVQGGGYTF
>TRBD1|TRBV4-1|TRBJ1-3|.
TGCGCCAGCAGCCTCCTGACAGGGATGGACACCATATATTTT
CASSLLTGMDTIYF
>TRBD1|TRBV5-6|TRBJ1-1|few
TGTGCCAGCAGCAGACAGGGACCTGAAGCTTTCTTT
CASSRQGPEAFF
>TRBD1|TRBV5-8|TRBJ1-5|.
TGTGCCAGCAGCCGGGGACAGGTTAGCAATCAGCCCCAGCATTTT
CASSRGQVSNQPQHF
>.|TRBV6-5|TRBJ1-5|.
TGTGCCAGCAGTTCCTCCGGTAGTTATCAGCCCCAGCATTTT
CASSSSGSYQPQHF
>.|TRBV28|TRBJ2-4|.
TGTGCCAGCAGCCCATTCGGGTACGTGGCCAAAAACATTCAGTACTTC
CASSPFGYVAKNIQYF
>TRBD2|TRBV9|TRBJ2-2|.
TGTGCCAGCAGCGTAGGGGGAGCGGGAGTCGGGGAGCTGTTTTTT
CASSVGGAGVGELFF
>.|TRBV27|TRBJ2-2|few
TGTGCCAGCAGTTTAATAGACAGAACCGGGGAGCTGTTTTTT
CASSLIDRTGELFF
>TRBD1|TRBV28|TRBJ2-3|.
TGTGCCAGCAGTTTGCGAGATAGGGGCAGGGGGCATTCAGATACGCAGTATTTT
CASSLRDRGRGHSDTQYF